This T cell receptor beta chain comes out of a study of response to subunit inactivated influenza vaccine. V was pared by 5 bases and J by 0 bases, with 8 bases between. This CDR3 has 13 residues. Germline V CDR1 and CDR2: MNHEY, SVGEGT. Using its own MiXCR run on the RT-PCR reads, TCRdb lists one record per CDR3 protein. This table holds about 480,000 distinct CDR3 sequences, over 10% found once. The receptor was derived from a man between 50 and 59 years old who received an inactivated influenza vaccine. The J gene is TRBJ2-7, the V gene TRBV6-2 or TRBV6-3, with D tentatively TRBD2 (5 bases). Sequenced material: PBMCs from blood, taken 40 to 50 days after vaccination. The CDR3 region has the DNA TGTGCCAGCAGTGGGAGCCTCTCCTACGAGCAGTACTTC. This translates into CASSGSLSYEQYF.